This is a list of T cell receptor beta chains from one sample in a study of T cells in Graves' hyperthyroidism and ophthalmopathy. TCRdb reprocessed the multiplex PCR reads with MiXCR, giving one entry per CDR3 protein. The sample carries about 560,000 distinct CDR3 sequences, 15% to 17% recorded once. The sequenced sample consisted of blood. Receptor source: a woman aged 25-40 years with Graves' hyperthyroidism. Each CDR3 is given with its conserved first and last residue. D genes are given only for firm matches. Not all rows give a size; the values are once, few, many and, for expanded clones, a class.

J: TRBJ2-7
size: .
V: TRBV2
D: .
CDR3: CASRAPGSYERQYF
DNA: TGTGCCAGCAGGGCCCCGGGCTCCTACGAGCGGCAGTACTTC

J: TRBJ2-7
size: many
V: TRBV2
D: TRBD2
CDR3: CASSEQAGGVNKQYF
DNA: TGTGCCAGCAGTGAGCAGGCGGGAGGTGTTAACAAGCAGTACTTC

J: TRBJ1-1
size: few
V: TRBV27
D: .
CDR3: CASSTASGGAFF
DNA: TGTGCCAGCAGTACGGCGTCCGGGGGAGCTTTCTTT

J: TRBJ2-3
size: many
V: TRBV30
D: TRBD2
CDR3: CAWSVREGQRDTQYF
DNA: TGTGCCTGGAGTGTACGGGAGGGCCAAAGGGATACGCAGTATTTT

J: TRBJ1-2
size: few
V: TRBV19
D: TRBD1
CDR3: CASSIRQGGYYGYTF
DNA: TGTGCCAGTAGTATTCGACAGGGGGGATACTATGGCTACACCTTC

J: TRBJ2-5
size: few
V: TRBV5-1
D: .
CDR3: CASSLTLQETQYF
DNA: TGCGCCAGCAGTTTGACCCTCCAAGAGACCCAGTACTTC

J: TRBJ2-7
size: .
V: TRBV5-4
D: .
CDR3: CASSLETASYEQYF
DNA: TGTGCCAGCAGCTTGGAGACCGCTTCCTACGAGCAGTACTTC

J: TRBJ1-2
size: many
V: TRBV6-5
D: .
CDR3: CASSYWGTGANYGYTF
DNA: TGTGCCAGCAGTTACTGGGGGACGGGAGCTAACTATGGCTACACCTTC

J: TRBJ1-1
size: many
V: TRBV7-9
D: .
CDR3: CASSPDSHTEAFF
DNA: TGTGCCAGCAGTCCTGACAGTCACACTGAAGCTTTCTTT

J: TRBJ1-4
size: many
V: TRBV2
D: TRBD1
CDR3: CASRGQGNEKLFF
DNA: TGTGCCAGCAGGGGACAGGGTAATGAAAAACTGTTTTTT

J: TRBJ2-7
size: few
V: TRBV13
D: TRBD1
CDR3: CASRILGRGYEQYF
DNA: TGTGCCAGCAGGATCTTGGGCAGGGGGTACGAGCAGTACTTC

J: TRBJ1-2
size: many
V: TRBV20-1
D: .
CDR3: CSASTQVGYTF
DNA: TGCAGTGCTAGTACTCAAGTGGGCTACACCTTC

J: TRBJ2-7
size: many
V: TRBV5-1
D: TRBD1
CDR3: CASGGTGPYEQYF
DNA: TGCGCCAGCGGCGGGACAGGGCCCTACGAGCAGTACTTC

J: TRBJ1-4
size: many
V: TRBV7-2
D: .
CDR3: CASSYTGYTNEKLFF
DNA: TGTGCCAGCAGCTACACAGGGTACACTAATGAAAAACTGTTTTTT

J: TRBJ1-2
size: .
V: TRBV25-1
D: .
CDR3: CASSDSGVYGYTF
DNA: TGTGCCAGCAGTGACTCTGGTGTATATGGCTACACCTTC

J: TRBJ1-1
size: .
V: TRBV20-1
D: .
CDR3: CSASLQSAEAFF
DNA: TGCAGTGCTAGTCTGCAGTCAGCCGAAGCTTTCTTT

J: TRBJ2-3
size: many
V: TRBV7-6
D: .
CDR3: CASSYGTTDTQYF
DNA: TGTGCCAGCAGCTATGGGACCACAGATACGCAGTATTTT

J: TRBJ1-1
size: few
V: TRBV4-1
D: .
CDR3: CASSALGRGTEAFF
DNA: TGCGCCAGCAGCGCCCTGGGGCGCGGGACTGAAGCTTTCTTT

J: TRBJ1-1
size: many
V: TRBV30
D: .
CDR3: CAWSVPPPAEYHEAFF
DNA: TGTGCCTGGAGTGTCCCACCTCCAGCAGAATATCATGAAGCTTTCTTT

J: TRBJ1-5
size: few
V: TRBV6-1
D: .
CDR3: CASNEAVWQGVRPQHF
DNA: TGTGCCAGCAATGAAGCTGTATGGCAGGGAGTACGGCCCCAGCATTTT

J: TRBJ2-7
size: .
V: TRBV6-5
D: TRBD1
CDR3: CASSCSRTGGSTYEQYF
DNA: TGTGCCAGCAGTTGCTCGAGGACAGGGGGGTCCACCTACGAGCAGTACTTC

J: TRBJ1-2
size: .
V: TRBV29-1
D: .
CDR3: CSISGGDTPNYGYTF
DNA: TGCAGCATTAGTGGGGGGGACACTCCTAACTATGGCTACACCTTC

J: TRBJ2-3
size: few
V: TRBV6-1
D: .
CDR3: CASTAIADTQYF
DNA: TGTGCCAGCACCGCGATTGCAGATACGCAGTATTTT

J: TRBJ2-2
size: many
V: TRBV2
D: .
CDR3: CASGRGTGELFF
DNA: TGTGCCAGCGGGAGGGGGACCGGGGAGCTGTTTTTT

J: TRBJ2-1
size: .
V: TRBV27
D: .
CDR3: CASRELANEQFF
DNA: TGTGCCAGCAGAGAACTAGCTAATGAGCAGTTCTTC

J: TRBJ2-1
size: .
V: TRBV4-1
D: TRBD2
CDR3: CAQGLAVSYEQFF
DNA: TGCGCCCAGGGACTAGCGGTATCCTACGAGCAGTTCTTC

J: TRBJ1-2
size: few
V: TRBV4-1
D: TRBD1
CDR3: CASSQTPAGGLGYTF
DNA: TGCGCCAGCAGCCAGACCCCGGCAGGGGGACTTGGCTACACCTTC

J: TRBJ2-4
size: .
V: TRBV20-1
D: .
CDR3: CSARDPNRADNIQYF
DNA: TGCAGTGCTAGAGATCCGAACAGGGCGGACAACATTCAGTACTTC

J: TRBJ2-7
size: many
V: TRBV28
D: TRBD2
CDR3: CASSFGGSALSYEQYF
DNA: TGTGCCAGCAGTTTCGGCGGGAGCGCTCTTTCCTACGAGCAGTACTTC

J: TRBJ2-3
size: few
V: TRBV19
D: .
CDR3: CASSGRGADTQYF
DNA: TGTGCCAGTAGTGGTAGGGGGGCAGATACGCAGTATTTT

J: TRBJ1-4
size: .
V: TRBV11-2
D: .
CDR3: CASSLEGGSGEKLFF
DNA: TGTGCCAGCAGCTTAGAGGGGGGCTCCGGTGAAAAACTGTTTTTT

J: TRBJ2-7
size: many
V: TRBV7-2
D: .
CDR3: CASSPGWGQSYEQYF
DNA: TGTGCCAGCAGCCCAGGCTGGGGGCAATCCTACGAGCAGTACTTC

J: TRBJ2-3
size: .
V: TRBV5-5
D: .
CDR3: CASTFWSHTDTQYF
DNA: TGTGCCAGCACCTTTTGGTCACACACAGATACGCAGTATTTT

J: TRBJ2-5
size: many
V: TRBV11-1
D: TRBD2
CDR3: CASSSIASGAGETQYF
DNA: TGTGCCAGCAGCTCAATCGCTAGCGGAGCGGGGGAGACCCAGTACTTC

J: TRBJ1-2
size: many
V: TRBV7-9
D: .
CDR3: CASSFDNFYGYTF
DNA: TGTGCCAGCAGCTTCGACAACTTCTATGGCTACACCTTC

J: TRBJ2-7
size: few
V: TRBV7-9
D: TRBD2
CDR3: CASSASQTSGSYEQYF
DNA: TGTGCCAGCAGCGCCAGTCAGACTAGCGGGTCCTACGAGCAGTACTTC

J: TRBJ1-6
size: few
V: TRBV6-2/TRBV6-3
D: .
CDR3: CASSYRTVVGLPLHF
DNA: TGTGCCAGCAGTTACAGGACGGTAGTGGGACTACCCCTCCACTTT

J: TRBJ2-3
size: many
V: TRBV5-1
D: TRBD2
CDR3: CASSLGLAGGPDTQYF
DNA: TGCGCCAGCAGCTTGGGACTAGCGGGAGGACCAGATACGCAGTATTTT

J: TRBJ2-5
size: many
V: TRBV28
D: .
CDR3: CASSLAVELKTQYF
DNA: TGTGCCAGCAGTTTAGCCGTAGAGTTGAAGACCCAGTACTTC

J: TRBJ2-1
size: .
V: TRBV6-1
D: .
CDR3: CASSVTYNEQFF
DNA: TGTGCCAGCAGTGTGACCTACAATGAGCAGTTCTTC

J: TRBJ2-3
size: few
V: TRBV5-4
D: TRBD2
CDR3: CASSYGLAGDSDTQYF
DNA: TGTGCCAGCAGCTACGGACTAGCGGGAGATTCGGATACGCAGTATTTT

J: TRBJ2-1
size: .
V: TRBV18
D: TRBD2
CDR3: CASSRTRGTGTSGRDEQFF
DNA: TGTGCCAGCTCACGTACCAGGGGAACCGGGACTAGCGGGAGAGATGAGCAGTTCTTC

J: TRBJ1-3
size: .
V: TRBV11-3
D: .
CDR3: CASSLMAGSGNTIYF
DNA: TGTGCCAGCAGCTTAATGGCGGGTTCTGGAAACACCATATATTTT

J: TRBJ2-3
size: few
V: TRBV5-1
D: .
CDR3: CACSFGWQSTDTQYF
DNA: TGCGCCTGCAGCTTTGGGTGGCAGAGCACAGATACGCAGTATTTT

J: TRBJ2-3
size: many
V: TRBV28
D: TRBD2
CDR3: CASSPGGLAGGVGTDTQYF
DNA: TGTGCCAGCAGCCCGGGAGGGCTAGCGGGAGGAGTTGGCACAGATACGCAGTATTTT

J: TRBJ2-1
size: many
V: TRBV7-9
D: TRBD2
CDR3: CASSLVQSTSGRPQYNEQFF
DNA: TGTGCCAGCAGCTTAGTCCAGTCAACTAGCGGGAGGCCGCAATACAATGAGCAGTTCTTC

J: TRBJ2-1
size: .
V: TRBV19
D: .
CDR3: CASSIGSLDGQFF
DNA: TGTGCCAGTAGTATTGGCTCTTTGGACGGCCAGTTCTTC

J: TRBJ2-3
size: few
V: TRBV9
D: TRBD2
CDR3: CASSSRTSGSTDTQYF
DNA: TGTGCCAGCAGCTCCCGGACTAGCGGTAGCACAGATACGCAGTATTTT

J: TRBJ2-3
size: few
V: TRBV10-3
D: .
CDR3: CAIGGAAFTDTQYF
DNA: TGTGCCATCGGGGGGGCAGCCTTCACGGATACGCAGTATTTT

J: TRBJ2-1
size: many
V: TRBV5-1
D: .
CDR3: CASSLASVTSSYNEQFF
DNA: TGCGCCAGCAGCTTGGCTAGCGTAACGAGCTCCTACAATGAGCAGTTCTTC

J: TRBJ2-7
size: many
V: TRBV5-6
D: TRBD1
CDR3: CASSSTRQGDYEQYF
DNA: TGTGCCAGCAGCTCGACCCGACAGGGGGACTACGAGCAGTACTTC

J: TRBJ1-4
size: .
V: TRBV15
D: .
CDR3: CATSRGFTNEKLFF
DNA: TGTGCCACCAGCAGAGGGTTTACTAATGAAAAACTGTTTTTT